Following are 14 T cell receptor beta chains from one sample sequenced in a study of monozygotic twins with inflammatory bowel disease. Reanalyzing the 5' RACE reads, TCRdb keeps one entry per CDR3 protein, without DNA. The sample totals around 210,000 distinct CDR3 sequences. The specimen sequenced was blood. These receptors were taken from a human donor with ulcerative colitis or Crohn's disease, or a healthy co-twin of an affected twin (not recorded which).

V usage is TRBV5-4 and J usage is TRBJ2-7; as DNA is missing, the TRBD1 call by TCRdb cannot be tested. Germline V gene sequence: CDR1 SGHNT, CDR2 YYREEE (reference sequence). This CDR3 is 14 amino acids long. The CDR3 spells CASSLGTGYYEQYF.

The chain carries TRBV29-1 and TRBJ2-1; TCRdb proposes TRBD2, but this gene call is untestable without DNA. The CDR3 has 14 amino acids. Germline CDR1 and CDR2: SQVTM and ANQGSEA. The CDR3 sequence is CSVDGGIEVDEQFF.

The J gene is TRBJ2-5, the V gene TRBV29-1; TCRdb returns TRBD2, unconfirmable since there is no DNA. The CDR3 loop spans 13 amino acids. CDR1 and CDR2 from the germline V gene are SQVTM and ANQGSEA. The chain's CDR3 is CSVLAGGQETQYF. Using reference TRBV29-1 and TRBJ2-5 for the parts outside the CDR3, the full variable domain is SAVISQKPSRDICQRGTSLTIQCQVDSQVTMMFWYRQQPGQSLTLIATANQGSEATYESGFVIDKFPISRPNLTFSTLTVSNMSPEDSSIYLCSVLAGGQETQYFGPGTRLLVL.

The chain joins TRBV6-5 to TRBJ1-2; absent DNA, TCRdb's TRBD1 call cannot be checked. The CDR3 has 16 amino acids. Germline lookup yields CDR1 MNHEY and CDR2 SVGAGI. The CDR3 is CASSYSIGGLGYGYTF.

The gene calls are TRBV5-1 and TRBJ1-1; TCRdb names TRBD1, which stays unverified in the absence of DNA. CDR3 size: 15 residues. Germline V gene lookup returns CDR1 SGHRS and CDR2 YFSETQ. The CDR3 reads CASSALQGMNTEAFF.

The chain employs TRBV7-9 and TRBJ2-7; TCRdb's D call, TRBD1, is unchecked because there is no DNA. The CDR3 loop spans 14 amino acids. The V gene's germline CDR1 is SEHNR and CDR2 FQNEAQ (reference sequence). This CDR3 is CASTPGGVPYEQYF.

This chain joins TRBV9 and TRBJ1-2; TCRdb's D gene call, TRBD1, goes unchecked for lack of DNA. Germline values: CDR1 SGDLS, CDR2 YYNGEE. The CDR3 extends over 14 amino acids. CDR3 amino acids: CASSVDRPGYGYTF.

V is TRBV20-1 and J is TRBJ1-3. The germline V gene encodes CDR1 DFQATT and CDR2 SNEGSKA (reference sequence). This CDR3 is 14 amino acids long. CDR3 residues: CSASTPLYGNTIYF.

V is TRBV5-1 and J is TRBJ1-2; the TCRdb call, TRBD1, lacks DNA for checking. The CDR3 sequence is 14 residues long. From germline, CDR1 is SGHRS and CDR2 YFSETQ. The CDR3 is CASSLGQGADGYTF. Complete variable domain (other parts from reference TRBV5-1 and TRBJ1-2): KAGVTQTPRYLIKTRGQQVTLSCSPISGHRSVSWYQQTPGQGLQFLFEYFSETQRNKGNFPGRFSGRQFSNSRSEMNVSTLELGDSALYLCASSLGQGADGYTFGSGTRLTVV.

The CDR3 sequence is CASSPDIGRAQETQYF. The rearrangement joins TRBV7-8 to TRBJ2-5; TCRdb proposes TRBD2, but this gene call is untestable without DNA. The CDR3 runs to 16 residues. Germline values: CDR1 SGHVS, CDR2 FQNEAQ.

The chain uses TRBV15 and TRBJ1-5; with no DNA, the TCRdb D assignment of TRBD1 cannot be verified. The CDR3 covers 14 residues. Germline loops: CDR1 LNHNV, CDR2 YYDKDF (reference sequence). CDR3 region: CATSRVGGNQPQHF.

The J gene is TRBJ2-1, the V gene TRBV7-8; TCRdb calls TRBD2, which cannot be checked without DNA. The germline V gene has CDR1 SGHVS and CDR2 FQNEAQ. This CDR3 is 18 amino acids long. The CDR3 spells CASSPRLPPGVYYNEQFF.

The genes are TRBV6-6 and TRBJ2-2; TCRdb returns TRBD1, unconfirmable since there is no DNA. Germline CDR1 is MNHNY and CDR2 is SVGAGI (reference sequence). This CDR3 has 14 residues. CDR3 residues: CASRRQTNTGELFF.

V and J are TRBV20-1 and TRBJ1-1. CDR1 DFQATT and CDR2 SNEGSKA come from the germline V gene (reference sequence). The CDR3 consists of 14 residues. CDR3 residues: CSASAGLMNTEAFF.